The 7 T cell receptor beta chains listed next were all sequenced from one sample in a study of cytomegalovirus exposure and HLA in healthy donors. Primers included in the PCR were 60 Vbeta and 13 Jbeta primers. Repertoires were generated with immunoSEQ multiplex PCR, while TCRdb's copy carries only in-frame clones and drops some. The data contain some 99,000 clones, roughly 76% of them singletons. The sequenced material came from PBMCs. The receptors shown here come from a man aged 35 to 55 in good health and CMV-seronegative.

The V and J genes are TRBV14 and TRBJ2-7, with 7 bases fitting TRBD2. CDR1 and CDR2 (germline): SGHDN, FVKESK. J was trimmed by 3 bases and V by 1 base; bases with no gene match: 3. The CDR3 sequence is 14 residues long. CDR3 protein: CASSQGGRVYEQYF. The CDR3 region has the DNA TGTGCCAGCAGCCAAGGGGGGAGGGTCTACGAGCAGTACTTC.

The V call is TRBV28, the J call TRBJ1-2; 12 bases map to TRBD1. CDR3 length: 15 amino acids. Per germline, CDR1 MDHEN and CDR2 SYDVKM. Losses at the gene ends were 9 bases for V and 8 bases for J; bases not matched to a gene: 13. CDR3 sequence reads: CASGGTGGSLRGYTF. In DNA form, the CDR3 reads TGTGCCAGTGGCGGGACAGGGGGCTCCCTTAGGGGCTACACCTTC.

The CDR3 bases are TGTGCCAGCAGGCTGGGCAGGGGAACCCCGCAGTACTTC. Translation: CASRLGRGTPQYF. This sequence joins TRBV27 and TRBJ2-7, with D perhaps TRBD1 (6 bases). V lost 6 bases to trimming and J lost 9 bases, with 18 bases between them. The V gene's germline CDR1 is MNHEY and CDR2 SMNVEV (reference sequence). This CDR3 comprises 13 residues.

The genes are TRBV5-4 and TRBJ1-2; perhaps TRBD1 as D (5 bases). CDR3 length: 15 amino acids. Per germline, CDR1 SGHNT and CDR2 YYREEE (reference sequence). V was cut by 1 base and J by 4 bases, with 14 bases left in between. The CDR3 DNA reads TGTGCCAGCAGCTTGCTCGGCAGGGAAGGCTATGGCTACACCTTC. It encodes CASSLLGREGYGYTF.

V is TRBV5-1 and J is TRBJ2-5, with 13 bases that match TRBD2. The CDR3 has 17 amino acids. The trim removed 2 bases at V and 4 bases at J, leaving 8 bases unmatched. Per germline, CDR1 SGHRS and CDR2 YFSETQ. The CDR3 sequence: CASSFIPLAGGPETQYF. CDR3 coding DNA: TGCGCCAGCAGCTTCATCCCACTAGCGGGAGGGCCAGAGACCCAGTACTTC.

The chain recombines TRBV27 with TRBJ2-2; D gene uncertain. This CDR3 comprises 14 residues. Germline CDR1 reads MNHEY; CDR2 reads SMNVEV (reference sequence). The germline V and J ends were trimmed by 4 bases and 2 bases, with 8 bases remaining between them. The CDR3 nucleotides read TGTGCCAGCAGTTCTCGGGTAAACACCGGGGAGCTGTTTTTT. Encoded protein: CASSSRVNTGELFF.

This chain connects TRBV7-9 to TRBJ1-2; tentative D call: TRBD1 (5 bases). The CDR3 contains 14 residues. The germline V gene has CDR1 SEHNR and CDR2 FQNEAQ (reference sequence). Between the trimmed V and J ends, which lost 7 bases and 7 bases, there was a span of 19 bases. DNA for the CDR3: TGTGCCAGCACTCCTTCCTGGACACCTTCTGGCTACACCTTC. Amino acid sequence: CASTPSWTPSGYTF.